What follows is one T cell receptor (beta chain) and its context. Its antigen is not known. This entry is derived from a study of shared clonotypes between healthy human individuals. Study-level findings and limits: Naive subsets usually exceeded memory subsets in estimated richness.

As processed by the authors: ImmunoSEQ output lacked quality scores and full-length reads, limiting matched filtering. Using immunoSEQ multiplex PCR, the repertoire was profiled, and TCRdb retains in-frame clones only, with some absent. Clone size and the V and J calls come from that table; the DNA yielded D and trimming. The table lists more than 900,000 clones, 75% to 80% of them singletons. The clonotype originates from a man aged 18 to 35 in good health. Some clones in this sample may be carry-over from other donors' samples. Sequences were obtained from memory CD4+ T cells from PBMCs. Noted subset: CD45RA-negative fraction.

CDR3 DNA: TGCGCCAGCAGCCCCAGGGGTCCCCCGAACACCGGGGAGCTGTTTTTT. As protein: CASSPRGPPNTGELFF. The rearrangement joins TRBV5-1 to TRBJ2-2, with a tentative D call TRBD1 (6 bases). This CDR3 has 16 residues. Per the germline V gene, CDR1 is SGHRS and CDR2 is YFSETQ. Trimming cost V 4 bases and J 0 bases, with 13 bases left between them.